The 26 T cell receptor beta chains presented below share a single source sample, sequenced in a study of T cell repertoires and Cas9 in healthy adults (dated by TCRdb to the late 2010s). Libraries came from the immunoSEQ multiplex PCR assay. TCRdb carries this immuneACCESS record with in-frame sequences only. Its versions omit some clonotypes, under half of them owing to an unresolved V gene in the studies checked, with the rest unexplained. The sample contains more than 20,000 clones, just under 95% of them found a single time. The ten largest account for approximately 0.8% of the sample. The sample taken for sequencing was CD4+ effector T cells (CD127+, CD25-, CD137-, CD154-) from PBMCs; culture status not recorded. These receptors were taken from a human donor in good health.

The chain recombines TRBV19 with TRBJ2-5, with 8 bases that match TRBD2. Trimming removed 2 bases from V and 5 bases from J; junction bases left unmatched: 4. Per the germline V gene, CDR1 is LNHDA and CDR2 is SQIVND (reference sequence). The CDR3 has 14 residues. In DNA, the CDR3 is TGTGCCAGTAGTATAAGGACTAGCAGCGAGACCCAGTACTTC. It yields the protein CASSIRTSSETQYF.

This clone was recorded only once. V gene TRBV9 combines with J gene TRBJ2-7; 11 nucleotides agree with TRBD2. V lost 4 bases, J lost 0 bases, and 3 bases stayed unmatched. CDR1 is SGDLS, CDR2 YYNGEE, per germline. The CDR3 has 15 amino acids. The CDR3 region has the DNA TGTGCCAGCAGCCTCGGGACTAGCGGCTCCTACGAGCAGTACTTC. Protein: CASSLGTSGSYEQYF.

This clone was seen a single time. This same CDR3 is encoded by further DNA sequences in the sample. The V call is TRBV6-5, the J call TRBJ2-1; D may be TRBD2 (5 bases). From germline, CDR1 is MNHEY and CDR2 SVGAGI. The CDR3 is 16 amino acids. V gave up 0 bases and J gave up 2 bases, with 11 bases separating them. CDR3 DNA: TGTGCCAGCAGTTACTCGAACCGGGGAGCCTACAATGAGCAGTTCTTC. Translated, it gives CASSYSNRGAYNEQFF.

CDR3 amino acids: CASSRDRKQETQYF. The CDR3 region has the DNA TGTGCCAGTAGCCGCGACAGGAAACAAGAGACCCAGTACTTC. V gene TRBV19 combines with J gene TRBJ2-5, with D possibly matching TRBD1 (6 bases). Per germline, CDR1 LNHDA and CDR2 SQIVND (reference sequence). With 6 bases removed from V and 2 bases from J, the gap between germline ends came to 13 bases. This CDR3 has 14 amino acids.

A remark on this clone: This specimen includes other DNA sequences encoding the same CDR3. This sequence joins TRBV6-1 and TRBJ1-1, with D tentatively TRBD1 (5 bases). CDR1 is MNHNS and CDR2 is SASEGT in the germline V gene. The CDR3 is 15 residues long. Trimming left V 6 bases short and J 4 bases short, with 18 bases between. Here the CDR3 DNA reads TGTGCCAGCAGAGGGGACGGTCGGTGGGGCACTGAAGCTTTCTTT. Protein product: CASRGDGRWGTEAFF.

The rearrangement links TRBV20-1 to TRBJ1-1; unclear D gene. The germline V gene encodes CDR1 DFQATT and CDR2 SNEGSKA (reference sequence). The CDR3 loop spans 11 amino acids. V was shortened by 2 bases and J by 6 bases, with 7 bases between the two germline ends. CDR3 nucleotides: TGCAGTGCTAGACAGTTCTCTGAAGCTTTCTTT. It yields the protein CSARQFSEAFF.

J is TRBJ1-2 and V is TRBV18; the D is unclear. This CDR3 comprises 14 residues. V was trimmed by 3 bases and J by 3 bases, leaving 11 bases between them. Looked up from germline, CDR1 is KGHSH and CDR2 is LQKENI. CDR3 amino acids: CASSPMTGYYGYTF. The CDR3 DNA is TGTGCCAGCTCACCCATGACGGGGTACTATGGCTACACCTTC.

This chain connects TRBV7-9 to TRBJ2-5; maybe TRBD2 (5 bases). Trimming stripped 2 bases from V and 4 bases from J, with 17 bases between. This CDR3 has 16 residues. Germline V gene data show CDR1 as SEHNR and CDR2 as FQNEAQ (reference sequence). The CDR3 region is CASSLIYAGPGETQYF. Written as DNA, the CDR3 is TGTGCCAGCAGCTTAATCTATGCGGGCCCAGGAGAGACCCAGTACTTC.

The J gene is TRBJ1-3, the V gene TRBV28; maybe TRBD1 (5 bases). Germline lookup yields CDR1 MDHEN and CDR2 SYDVKM. Trimming cost V 6 bases and J 0 bases, with 12 bases left between them. The CDR3 has 15 amino acids. This chain's CDR3 is CASRRTGSSGNTIYF. CDR3 DNA: TGTGCCAGCAGACGCACAGGTTCCTCTGGAAACACCATATATTTT.

This sequence joins TRBV28 and TRBJ2-7, with D possibly being TRBD1 (6 bases). This CDR3 is 16 amino acids long. Germline values: CDR1 MDHEN, CDR2 SYDVKM. V lost 6 bases to trimming and J lost 1 base, with 19 bases between them. The CDR3 loop reads CASRPVTGTQSYEQYF. In nucleotides, the CDR3 is TGTGCCAGCAGGCCGGTGACAGGTACACAGTCCTACGAGCAGTACTTC. The variable domain in full, with the rest retrieved from reference TRBV28 and TRBJ2-7, is DVKVTQSSRYLVKRTGEKVFLECVQDMDHENMFWYRQDPGLGLRLIYFSYDVKMKEKGDIPEGYSVSREKKERFSLILESASTNQTSMYLCASRPVTGTQSYEQYFGPGTRLTVT.

The rearrangement uses TRBV28 and TRBJ2-2; D remains unclear. Germline values: CDR1 MDHEN, CDR2 SYDVKM. The germline V and J ends were trimmed by 3 bases and 4 bases, with 9 bases remaining between them. CDR3 size: 14 residues. CDR3 bases: TGTGCCAGCAGTTTGTGGCGGCCCACCGGGGAGCTGTTTTTT. Its protein product is CASSLWRPTGELFF.

The J gene is TRBJ1-6, the V gene TRBV7-2, with D possibly TRBD1 on 5 matching bases. CDR1 is SGHTA, CDR2 FQGNSA, per germline. This CDR3 has 13 amino acids. V gave up 4 bases and J gave up 11 bases, with 12 bases separating them. CDR3 residues: CASSSAGFAPLHF. CDR3 bases: TGTGCCAGCAGCTCGGCAGGGTTCGCACCCCTCCACTTT.

V gene TRBV11-3 combines with J gene TRBJ2-4; 11 bases agree with TRBD2. The CDR3 has 14 amino acids. The V and J ends lost 7 bases and 5 bases, in that order; junction bases with no gene match: 4. In germline, CDR1 is SGHNT, CDR2 YENEEA. The chain's CDR3 is CASIGTSGQNIQYF. The CDR3 DNA follows: TGTGCCAGCATCGGGACTAGCGGACAAAACATTCAGTACTTC.

The V gene is TRBV4-1, the J gene TRBJ2-2; D may be TRBD2 (6 bases). Trimming removed 6 bases at V and 5 bases at J, with 16 bases between. In germline, CDR1 is MGHRA, CDR2 YSYEKL. This CDR3 comprises 15 residues. CDR3 amino acids: CASRYNSGSTGELFF. The CDR3, as DNA: TGCGCCAGCAGGTATAATAGCGGCTCGACCGGGGAGCTGTTTTTT.

The rearrangement joins TRBV15 to TRBJ2-3; TRBD1 matches at 7 bases. This CDR3 region has 16 residues. Per germline, CDR1 LNHNV and CDR2 YYDKDF (reference sequence). V trimming: 0 bases; J trimming: 2 bases; junction bases outside the gene matches: 5. The CDR3 protein is CATSRDPGGNTDTQYF. The CDR3 DNA reads TGTGCCACCAGCAGAGATCCAGGGGGTAACACAGATACGCAGTATTTT.

This clone appeared once. The genes are TRBV2 and TRBJ2-1, with 11 bases lining up with TRBD2. Germline CDR1 reads SNHLY; CDR2 reads FYNNEI. CDR3 size: 16 residues. V lost 5 bases and J lost 7; bases outside the gene matches: 10. CDR3 sequence reads: CASSTPGLAESNEQFF. The CDR3, as DNA: TGTGCCAGCAGTACCCCGGGACTAGCGGAATCTAATGAGCAGTTCTTC.

The CDR3 reads CASRPPGQTYEQYF. For the CDR3, the DNA is TGTGCCAGCAGGCCACCGGGACAGACCTACGAGCAGTACTTC. V and J are TRBV6-5 and TRBJ2-7; 7 nucleotides line up with TRBD1. The CDR3 is 14 residues long. The V gene end was trimmed by 6 bases and the J gene end by 2 bases; junction bases not matched to a gene: 7. CDR1 MNHEY and CDR2 SVGAGI come from the germline V gene.

This clone was seen only once. The CDR3 DNA is TGTGCCAGCAGCGTAGATGGAGTGAACACTGAAGCTTTCTTT. Its translation is CASSVDGVNTEAFF. The chain has TRBV9 and TRBJ1-1; D remains unclear. Germline V lookup: CDR1 SGDLS, CDR2 YYNGEE. This CDR3 has 14 amino acids. Deletions cut 0 bases from V and 0 bases from J, with 6 bases between. Drawing the rest from reference TRBV9 and TRBJ1-1, the complete variable domain is DSGVTQTPKHLITATGQRVTLRCSPRSGDLSVYWYQQSLDQGLQFLIQYYNGEERAKGNILERFSAQQFPDLHSELNLSSLELGDSALYFCASSVDGVNTEAFFGQGTRLTVV.

The genes are TRBV7-5 and TRBJ2-3; the table's D gene call, TRBD2, was not cross checked with the DNA. TRBV7-5 is a listed pseudogene. The CDR3 is 15 residues long. The DNA for the CDR3 is TGTGTCAGAAGCCCACTAGCGGAGAGCACAGATACGCAGTATTTT. Translating gives CVRSPLAESTDTQYF.

The chain links TRBV7-8 to TRBJ2-3; 7 nucleotides agree with TRBD2. The trim removed 4 bases at V and 1 base at J, leaving 5 bases unmatched. Germline V gives CDR1 SGHVS, CDR2 FQNEAQ. This CDR3 has 15 amino acids. The CDR3 DNA reads TGTGCCAGCAGCTCGCGTCGGGAGGGCACAGATACGCAGTATTTT. Protein: CASSSRREGTDTQYF.

This clone was recorded only once. V usage is TRBV19 and J usage is TRBJ2-5; 7 nucleotides agree with TRBD1. Germline V gives CDR1 LNHDA, CDR2 SQIVND (reference sequence). Trimming removed 3 bases from V and 7 bases from J; junction bases left unmatched: 8. The CDR3 sequence is 14 residues long. The CDR3 DNA follows: TGTGCCAGTAGTATGGGGACAGCTCGAGGGACCCAGTACTTC. Amino acid sequence: CASSMGTARGTQYF.

This chain connects TRBV4-1 to TRBJ1-1; D is possibly TRBD1 (5 bases). Deletions cut 0 bases from V and 3 bases from J, with 8 bases between. Germline V gene sequence: CDR1 MGHRA, CDR2 YSYEKL. The length of the CDR3 is 14 residues. CDR3 protein: CASSQEGHYTEAFF. In nucleotides, the CDR3 is TGCGCCAGCAGCCAAGAGGGGCACTACACTGAAGCTTTCTTT.

The CDR3 loop reads CASSPGVAGGTGELFF. The CDR3 DNA follows: TGCGCCAGCAGCCCGGGTGTAGCGGGAGGCACCGGGGAGCTGTTTTTT. The V and J genes are TRBV5-1 and TRBJ2-2, with 10 bases identical to TRBD2. This CDR3 has 16 residues. Losses at the gene ends were 4 bases for V and 4 bases for J; bases not matched to a gene: 7. The germline V gene encodes CDR1 SGHRS and CDR2 YFSETQ.

The rearrangement links TRBV11-3 to TRBJ2-1; D is unresolved. Deletions cut 5 bases from V and 4 bases from J, with 15 bases between. Germline lookup yields CDR1 SGHNT and CDR2 YENEEA. The CDR3 consists of 15 residues. This chain's CDR3 is CASSPDSPGYNEQFF. The CDR3 DNA reads as TGTGCCAGCAGCCCCGATTCACCCGGGTACAATGAGCAGTTCTTC. The complete variable domain, with remaining parts taken from reference TRBV11-3 and TRBJ2-1, reads EAGVVQSPRYKIIEKKQPVAFWCNPISGHNTLYWYLQNLGQGPELLIRYENEEAVDDSQLPKDRFSAERLKGVDSTLKIQPAELGDSAVYLCASSPDSPGYNEQFFGPGTRLTVL.

The rearrangement uses TRBV2 and TRBJ2-7, with 8 bases matching TRBD1. CDR1 and CDR2 from the germline V gene are SNHLY and FYNNEI. Trimming cost V 6 bases and J 0 bases; bases outside gene matches: 4. The CDR3 sequence is 14 residues long. For the CDR3, the DNA is TGTGCCAGCAGGGTCACAGGGGGCTCCTACGAGCAGTACTTC. Protein: CASRVTGGSYEQYF.

J is TRBJ1-1 and V is TRBV6-5; 9 bases are a match to TRBD1. The trim removed 5 bases at V and 4 bases at J, leaving 5 bases unmatched. CDR1 MNHEY and CDR2 SVGAGI come from the germline V gene. This CDR3 contains 14 residues. CDR3 sequence (DNA): TGTGCCAGCAGTAGGGACAGGGTAAGCACTGAAGCTTTCTTT. It encodes CASSRDRVSTEAFF.